This entry lists 17 T cell receptor beta chains sequenced from one sample in a study of blood T cell repertoires in COVID-19 (TCRdb year 2020). The library relied on the immunoSEQ multiplex PCR assay. TCRdb took this table from immuneACCESS and kept in-frame rearrangements with V and J called. Such tables lack part of the clones; where checked against another copy, unresolved V genes explain under half of the gap, and the rest is unexplained. For this sample there are some 200,000 clones; about 80% appear just once. The top ten hold over 13% of the sample. Sequenced material: peripheral blood. These receptors all stem from a man younger than 40 with active or convalescent COVID-19.

The V gene is TRBV7-2, the J gene TRBJ2-5, with 9 bases fitting TRBD2. Losses at the gene ends were 3 bases for V and 5 bases for J; bases not matched to a gene: 4. The germline V gene encodes CDR1 SGHTA and CDR2 FQGNSA. The CDR3 is 14 amino acids. CDR3: CASSFSGSSETQYF. The CDR3 nucleotides are TGTGCCAGCAGCTTTAGCGGGAGTTCTGAGACCCAGTACTTC.

The gene calls are TRBV30 and TRBJ2-7, with D possibly being TRBD1 (6 bases). The CDR3 extends over 14 amino acids. Trimming took off 1 base at V and 0 bases at J, with 10 bases between the two ends. In germline, CDR1 is GTSNPN, CDR2 SVGIG (reference sequence). The CDR3 nucleotides read TGTGCCTGGAGTGGGGACATGAGCTCCTACGAGCAGTACTTC. Encoded protein: CAWSGDMSSYEQYF.

This sequence joins TRBV2 and TRBJ2-2; D may be TRBD1 (6 bases). Germline values: CDR1 SNHLY, CDR2 FYNNEI. Deletions cut 7 bases from V and 3 bases from J, with 15 bases between. The CDR3 totals 15 residues. Here the CDR3 DNA reads TGTGCCAGCATCAACGGGCAGGGGTACACCGGGGAGCTGTTTTTT. Translated, it gives CASINGQGYTGELFF. Using reference TRBV2 and TRBJ2-2 for the parts outside the CDR3, the full variable domain is EPEVTQTPSHQVTQMGQEVILRCVPISNHLYFYWYRQILGQKVEFLVSFYNNEISEKSEIFDDQFSVERPDGSNFTLKIRSTKLEDSAMYFCASINGQGYTGELFFGEGSRLTVL.

This clone was detected once. The V call is TRBV7-2, the J call TRBJ1-4, with D unclear. The CDR3 is made up of 13 amino acids. V lost 4 bases and J lost 4, with 7 bases in between. Germline V lookup: CDR1 SGHTA, CDR2 FQGNSA. CDR3 region: CASSSGNNEKLFF. The CDR3 nucleotides are TGTGCCAGCAGCTCAGGAAATAATGAAAAACTGTTTTTT.

The V gene is TRBV28, the J gene TRBJ1-6; D gene ambiguous. Trimming shortened V by 3 bases and J by 6 bases, and 9 bases separated the two germline ends. The germline CDR1 and CDR2 sequences are MDHEN and SYDVKM. The CDR3 covers 14 residues. The CDR3 loop reads CASSFVSSNSPLHF. The CDR3, as DNA: TGTGCCAGCAGTTTTGTCAGTTCTAATTCACCCCTCCACTTT.

This chain joins TRBV11-3 and TRBJ2-1, with 13 positions matching TRBD2. The germline V gene encodes CDR1 SGHNT and CDR2 YENEEA. The V segment lost 1 base and the J segment 9 bases; nucleotides outside the gene matches: 6. The CDR3 consists of 16 residues. CDR3 DNA: TGTGCCAGCAGCTTAGGAGGACTAGCGGGAGACGGTGAGCAGTTCTTC. It encodes CASSLGGLAGDGEQFF.

The CDR3 DNA reads as TGTGCCAGCAGCATTGGACAAATGGATGAAAAACTGTTTTTT. Residues: CASSIGQMDEKLFF. The chain employs TRBV28 and TRBJ1-4, with a weak D call TRBD1 (5 bases). Trimming left V 6 bases short and J 6 bases short, with 14 bases between. The germline CDR1 and CDR2 sequences are MDHEN and SYDVKM. CDR3 length equals 14 residues.

This clone was picked up one time. V gene TRBV24-1 combines with J gene TRBJ1-2; 9 bases agree with TRBD1. With 4 bases clipped from V and 4 bases from J, the junction kept 9 bases outside the gene matches. Germline V gives CDR1 KGHDR, CDR2 SFDVKD. This CDR3 region has 16 residues. The CDR3 DNA reads TGTGCCACCAGTGACCCCCGGGACAGGGATACCTATGGCTACACCTTC. It codes for CATSDPRDRDTYGYTF.

V is TRBV30 and J is TRBJ1-2; 7 bases align to TRBD1. The J segment lost 6 bases and the V segment lost 4 bases, leaving 8 bases of the junction unmatched. Per the germline V gene, CDR1 is GTSNPN and CDR2 is SVGIG (reference sequence). The CDR3 is 13 residues long. The DNA for the CDR3 is TGTGCCTGGATTGGCCAGGGGGAAGATGGCTACACCTTC. Amino acid sequence: CAWIGQGEDGYTF. Supplemented by reference TRBV30 and TRBJ1-2, the full variable domain reads SQTIHQWPATLVQPVGSPLSLECTVEGTSNPNLYWYRQAAGRGLQLLFYSVGIGQISSEVPQNLSASRPQDRQFILSSKKLLLSDSGFYLCAWIGQGEDGYTFGSGTRLTVV.

The chain joins TRBV3-1 (or the pseudogene TRBV3-2) to TRBJ1-5, with D hard to call. This CDR3 has 15 residues. Germline CDR1 reads LGHDT; CDR2 reads YNNKEL (reference sequence). Trimming took 0 bases from V and 6 from J, leaving 12 bases between them. The CDR3 spells CASSQDGVRGQPQHF. The CDR3, as DNA: TGTGCCAGCAGCCAAGATGGAGTTCGCGGTCAGCCCCAGCATTTT.

This clone came up many times. The junction and the germline gene differ at one end; a read error may be behind it. V gene TRBV19 combines with J gene TRBJ1-5, with TRBD1 identical over 9 bases. The CDR3 consists of 15 residues. The V gene's germline CDR1 is LNHDA and CDR2 SQIVND (reference sequence). In DNA form, the CDR3 reads TGTGCCAGTAGGATAGTACAGGGGGCGGGGCAGCCCCAGCATTTT. Protein: CASRIVQGAGQPQHF. The complete variable domain, with remaining parts taken from reference TRBV19 and TRBJ1-5, reads DGGITQSPKYLFRKEGQNVTLSCEQNLNHDAMYWYRQDPGQGLRLIYYSQIVNDFQKGDIAEGYSVSREKKESFPLTVTSAQKNPTAFYLCASRIVQGAGQPQHFGDGTRLSIL.

This sequence joins TRBV9 and TRBJ2-7; TRBD2 agrees at 10 bases. Germline V gene lookup returns CDR1 SGDLS and CDR2 YYNGEE. Trimming cost V 5 bases and J 5 bases; bases outside gene matches: 10. The CDR3 loop spans 15 amino acids. DNA of the CDR3: TGTGCCAGCAGGGGTAGCGGGAGGACTGGCGACGAGCAGTACTTC. Translated: CASRGSGRTGDEQYF.

The rearrangement joins TRBV7-9 to TRBJ1-5; 8 positions agree with TRBD1. The CDR3 covers 16 residues. The V gene's germline CDR1 is SEHNR and CDR2 FQNEAQ (reference sequence). J was trimmed by 4 bases and V by 0 bases; bases with no gene match: 5. The CDR3 sequence: CASSLASDRENQPQHF. Here the CDR3 DNA reads TGTGCCAGCAGCTTAGCTTCGGACAGGGAAAATCAGCCCCAGCATTTT. The entire variable domain, with the rest obtained from reference TRBV7-9 and TRBJ1-5, is as follows: DTGVSQNPRHKITKRGQNVTFRCDPISEHNRLYWYRQTLGQGPEFLTYFQNEAQLEKSRLLSDRFSAERPKGSFSTLEIQRTEQGDSAMYLCASSLASDRENQPQHFGDGTRLSIL.

This chain uses TRBV6-5 with TRBJ1-2, with 8 bases lining up with TRBD1. The CDR3 extends over 14 amino acids. Trimming cost V 4 bases and J 6 bases; bases outside gene matches: 7. Germline-derived CDR1 and CDR2 are MNHEY and SVGAGI. The CDR3 DNA reads TGTGCCAGCAGTTCAGGGGGCATAGGGGATGGCTACACCTTC. Protein: CASSSGGIGDGYTF.

The gene calls are TRBV6-1 and TRBJ1-6, with 8 bases aligning to TRBD1. V gave up 2 bases and J gave up 10 bases; unmatched junction bases: 10. Looked up from germline, CDR1 is MNHNS and CDR2 is SASEGT. There are 16 residues in the CDR3. The CDR3 is CASSELGQGAGSPLHF. Written as DNA, the CDR3 is TGTGCCAGCAGTGAATTGGGCCAGGGGGCGGGCTCACCCCTCCACTTT.

Only a few counts were recorded for this clone. V usage is TRBV21-1 and J usage is TRBJ2-2; the DNA was not used to check the table's D call, TRBD2. TRBV21-1 is a listed pseudogene. The CDR3 length is 18 residues. The CDR3 here is CASSPTPRFEVNTGELFF. CDR3 DNA sequence: TGTGCCAGCAGCCCCACCCCTCGATTTGAGGTAAACACCGGGGAGCTGTTTTTT.

The chain couples TRBV18 to TRBJ1-1; D unresolved. Germline-derived CDR1 and CDR2 are KGHSH and LQKENI. Between the trimmed V and J ends, which lost 3 bases and 0 bases, there was a span of 2 bases. The CDR3 has 12 residues. CDR3 sequence (DNA): TGTGCCAGCTCACCCATGAACACTGAAGCTTTCTTT. Its translation: CASSPMNTEAFF.